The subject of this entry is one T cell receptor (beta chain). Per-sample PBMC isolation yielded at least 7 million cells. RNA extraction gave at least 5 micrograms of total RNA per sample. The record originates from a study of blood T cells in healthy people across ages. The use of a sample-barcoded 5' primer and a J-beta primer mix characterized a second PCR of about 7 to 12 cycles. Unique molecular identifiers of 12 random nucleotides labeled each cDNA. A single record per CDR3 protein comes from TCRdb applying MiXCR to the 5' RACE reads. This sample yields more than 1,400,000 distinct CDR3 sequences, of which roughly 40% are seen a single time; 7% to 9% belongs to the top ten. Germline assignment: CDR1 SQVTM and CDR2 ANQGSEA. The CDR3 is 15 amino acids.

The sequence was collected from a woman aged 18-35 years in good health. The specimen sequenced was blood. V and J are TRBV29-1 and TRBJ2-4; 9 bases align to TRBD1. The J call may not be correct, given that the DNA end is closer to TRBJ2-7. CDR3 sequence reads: CSSQAGTGSSYEQYF. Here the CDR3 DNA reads TGCAGCTCTCAAGCCGGGACAGGGAGCTCCTACGAGCAGTACTTC.